Listed here are 31 T cell receptor beta chains from one sample, sequenced in a study of blood T cells in healthy people across ages. The second PCR ran roughly 6 to 12 cycles with a sample-barcoded 5' primer and J-beta primers. Each CDR3 protein gets one entry after TCRdb re-called the 5' RACE reads with MiXCR. The sample holds about 730,000 distinct CDR3 sequences, around 40% seen once. Sequenced material: blood. The receptors shown here come from a woman aged 60-70 years in good health.

This clonotype showed up just once. V and J are TRBV6-6 and TRBJ1-1; no reliable D call. CDR3 length equals 13 residues. Deletions cut 2 bases from V and 2 bases from J, with 6 bases between. The V gene's germline CDR1 is MNHNY and CDR2 SVGAGI (reference sequence). The CDR3 reads CASSYGPNTEAFF. CDR3 DNA sequence: TGTGCCAGCAGTTACGGGCCTAACACTGAAGCTTTCTTT.

As concerns this clonotype: Relative to the germline gene, one junction end is altered; a read error may explain this. This chain uses TRBV3-1 with TRBJ2-7; perhaps TRBD1 as D (5 bases). Per germline, CDR1 LGHDT and CDR2 YNNKEL (reference sequence). The CDR3 covers 14 residues. CDR3 bases: TGTACCAGCAGCCAAGATCAGGGATCCTACGAGCAGTACTTC. Amino acid sequence: CTSSQDQGSYEQYF.

The rearrangement links TRBV10-3 to TRBJ1-1, with D unclear. Per germline, CDR1 ENHRY and CDR2 SYGVKD. The CDR3 is 12 residues long. V shed 2 bases and J shed 8 bases, with 9 bases lying between them. The CDR3 DNA is TGTGCCATCAGTGAGGGTTGGCAGGAAGCTTTCTTT. This encodes CAISEGWQEAFF.

The chain employs TRBV15 and TRBJ2-7; 12 positions match TRBD1. This CDR3 has 13 residues. The ends lost 8 bases at V and 7 bases at J; junction bases unmatched: 6. Germline V gives CDR1 LNHNV, CDR2 YYDKDF (reference sequence). CDR3 DNA sequence: TGTGCCACCTGGGGACAGGGGGCGCCTGAGCAGTACTTC. It translates to CATWGQGAPEQYF. Full variable domain (missing parts from reference TRBV15 and TRBJ2-7): DAMVIQNPRYQVTQFGKPVTLSCSQTLNHNVMYWYQQKSSQAPKLLFHYYDKDFNNEADTPDNFQSRRPNTSFCFLDIRSPGLGDTAMYLCATWGQGAPEQYFGPGTRLTVT.

This sequence joins TRBV6-5 and TRBJ1-4, with D uncertain. Germline V lookup: CDR1 MNHEY, CDR2 SVGAGI. V was trimmed by 0 bases and J by 8 bases, leaving 4 bases between them. This CDR3 region has 12 residues. The DNA for the CDR3 is TGTGCCAGCAGTTACTCCCTCGAAAAACTGTTTTTT. It is translated as CASSYSLEKLFF.

This clonotype appeared many times. The chain combines TRBV27 with TRBJ2-3; D not certain. The germline V gene encodes CDR1 MNHEY and CDR2 SMNVEV (reference sequence). The V and J ends lost 8 bases and 2 bases respectively, with 11 bases between them. CDR3 length equals 13 residues. The CDR3 coding sequence is TGTGCCAGCGGGCAGGATTCCACAGATACGCAGTATTTT. It yields the protein CASGQDSTDTQYF.

The chain is built from TRBV15 and TRBJ2-6, with 10 bases lining up with TRBD1. The CDR3 runs 20 residues. Trimming cost V 3 bases and J 1 base; bases outside gene matches: 12. CDR1 and CDR2 from the germline V gene are LNHNV and YYDKDF (reference sequence). The CDR3 bases are TGTGCCACCAGCAGCTTGCCCCGGGACAGGGGAATGTCTGGGGCCAACGTCCTGACTTTC. It translates to CATSSLPRDRGMSGANVLTF.

This chain joins TRBV9 and TRBJ2-3; 7 bases line up with TRBD2. Germline trimming cut 3 bases from V and 2 bases from J; bases unmatched to any gene: 6. Per the germline V gene, CDR1 is SGDLS and CDR2 is YYNGEE. CDR3 size: 15 residues. The CDR3 DNA reads TGTGCCAGCAGCGGCGGCGGGGGTCTCACAGATACGCAGTATTTT. This translates into CASSGGGGLTDTQYF.

A remark on this clonotype: A much larger clone is a single base away; this may be a read error. The V gene is TRBV10-3, the J gene TRBJ2-3; 9 positions agree with TRBD2. Germline lookup yields CDR1 ENHRY and CDR2 SYGVKD. The CDR3 covers 15 residues. Here the CDR3 reads CATSEASGATDTQYF. DNA of the CDR3: TGTGCCACCAGTGAGGCTAGCGGGGCCACAGATACGCAGTATTTT.

This clonotype appeared many times. The chain has TRBV15 and TRBJ2-5; D tentatively fits TRBD1 or TRBD2 (5 bases each). The CDR3 loop spans 15 amino acids. V lost 4 bases to trimming and J lost 5 bases, with 17 bases between them. Germline V gene sequence: CDR1 LNHNV, CDR2 YYDKDF (reference sequence). CDR3 DNA sequence: TGTGCCACCAGCAAGTCGGGACCGAAACGGGAGACCCAGTACTTC. As protein: CATSKSGPKRETQYF.

The chain uses TRBV29-1 and TRBJ1-2; D is uncertain. CDR3 size: 14 residues. CDR1 is SQVTM, CDR2 ANQGSEA, per germline. Trimming pared 1 base from V and 5 bases from J, leaving 14 bases between. CDR3 sequence: CSVEGGVVGYGYTF. CDR3 in DNA: TGCAGCGTTGAAGGAGGTGTGGTGGGGTATGGCTACACCTTC.

The chain carries TRBV7-2 and TRBJ2-7; TRBD2 agrees at 7 bases. V gave up 7 bases and J gave up 7 bases; unmatched junction bases: 10. The CDR3 is made up of 13 amino acids. Looked up from germline, CDR1 is SGHTA and CDR2 is FQGNSA. CDR3 sequence: CASTGLVFNEQYF. CDR3 DNA sequence: TGTGCCAGCACAGGACTAGTCTTTAATGAGCAGTACTTC.

This chain connects TRBV12-3 or TRBV12-4 to TRBJ1-3; D is undetermined. The V and J ends lost 5 bases and 2 bases respectively, with 7 bases between them. This CDR3 is 13 amino acids long. The CDR3 sequence: CASSLIAGNTIYF. CDR3 sequence (DNA): TGTGCCAGCAGTCTAATTGCTGGAAACACCATATATTTT.

The rearrangement joins TRBV10-3 to TRBJ2-2; D gene uncertain. This CDR3 has 14 residues. V lost 6 bases and J 5 bases, leaving 13 bases between the germline ends. From germline, CDR1 is ENHRY and CDR2 SYGVKD. The CDR3 coding sequence is TGTGCCATCAGCGAGAACGTCGGGACCGGGGAGCTGTTTTTT. It specifies CAISENVGTGELFF.

This clonotype was detected many times. The chain couples TRBV12-3 or TRBV12-4 to TRBJ2-5, with no clear D. CDR3 size: 12 residues. The ends were cut back, 5 bases at V and 3 bases at J, with 7 bases in the middle. As DNA, the CDR3 is TGTGCCAGCAGTCGGGTCGAAGAGACCCAGTACTTC. Translation: CASSRVEETQYF.

The CDR3 sequence is CSAGTSGFF. The CDR3 region has the DNA TGCAGCGCTGGGACTAGCGGGTTCTTC. The chain is built from TRBV29-1 and TRBJ2-1; 11 nucleotides align to TRBD2. This CDR3 comprises 9 residues. Trimming cost V 7 bases and J 15 bases; bases outside gene matches: 2. The germline V gene has CDR1 SQVTM and CDR2 ANQGSEA.

The rearrangement links TRBV9 to TRBJ2-4; TRBD2 aligns across 13 bases. The DNA end is more similar to TRBJ2-5, so the J call may be wrong. The CDR3 sequence is 17 residues long. Looked up from germline, CDR1 is SGDLS and CDR2 is YYNGEE. The CDR3 spells CASSVGTSGGGLETQYF. DNA of the CDR3: TGTGCCAGCAGCGTAGGAACTAGCGGGGGGGGTCTGGAGACCCAGTACTTC.

The chain's CDR3 is CASSFTPDGDQETQYF. CDR3 in DNA: TGTGCCAGCAGCTTCACGCCAGACGGAGACCAAGAGACCCAGTACTTC. The chain carries TRBV9 and TRBJ2-5; D not resolved. The CDR3 is 16 amino acids. Germline-derived CDR1 and CDR2 are SGDLS and YYNGEE. The V gene lost 4 bases and the J gene lost 0 bases, with 16 bases spanning the gap.

The chain links TRBV7-2 to TRBJ2-5, with D possibly TRBD2 on 8 matching bases. The length of the CDR3 is 15 residues. Germline values: CDR1 SGHTA, CDR2 FQGNSA. Deletions cut 5 bases from V and 11 bases from J, with 24 bases between. CDR3 loop: CASSPGRGRANEQYF. In nucleotides, the CDR3 is TGTGCCAGCAGCCCCGGGAGGGGGCGGGCCAATGAGCAGTACTTC.

The chain carries TRBV28 and TRBJ2-1; 10 nucleotides match TRBD2. The CDR3 is 15 amino acids. Germline assignment: CDR1 MDHEN and CDR2 SYDVKM. V gave up 7 bases and J gave up 2 bases; unmatched junction bases: 5. CDR3 sequence reads: CASTTGLAAYNEQFF. The CDR3 DNA follows: TGTGCCAGCACAACAGGACTAGCGGCCTACAATGAGCAGTTCTTC.

The rearrangement links TRBV6-4 to TRBJ2-1, with a possible D match to TRBD2 (5 bases). This CDR3 has 15 amino acids. Looked up from germline, CDR1 is MRHNA and CDR2 is SNTAGT. The V end was cut by 2 bases, the J end by 4 bases, with 12 bases between. DNA for the CDR3: TGTGCCAGCAGTGACGGGAGCGGAACATACAATGAGCAGTTCTTC. It is translated as CASSDGSGTYNEQFF.

V is TRBV12-3 or TRBV12-4 and J is TRBJ2-2; 7 nucleotides line up with TRBD1. The CDR3 is 15 amino acids. V shed 7 bases, J shed 0 bases, and the junction held 5 bases outside the gene matches. CDR3 nucleotides: TGTGCCAGCACCCCTGGGACAGCGAACACCGGGGAGCTGTTTTTT. It translates to CASTPGTANTGELFF.

V and J are TRBV4-2 and TRBJ2-3, with 10 bases lining up with TRBD2. This CDR3 region has 15 residues. V dropped 6 bases and J dropped 2; count of bases not matched to a gene: 5. Germline CDR1 reads LGHNA; CDR2 reads YNFKEQ. The CDR3 DNA is TGTGCCAGCAGGGCCGGGACTAGCGTCACAGATACGCAGTATTTT. Protein: CASRAGTSVTDTQYF.

On this clonotype: Compared with germline, one end of the junction differs, possibly owing to a read error. This chain joins TRBV6-6 and TRBJ1-2; the D is unclear. This CDR3 is built from 15 residues. CDR1 is MNHNY and CDR2 is SVGAGI in the germline V gene (reference sequence). The CDR3: CACSRGDKGVYGYTF. DNA of the CDR3: TGTGCCTGCAGTCGAGGTGACAAGGGCGTCTATGGCTACACCTTC.

The chain's CDR3 is CASSDQGSHEQYF. The DNA of the CDR3 is TGTGCCAGCAGTGACCAGGGGTCCCACGAGCAGTACTTC. The chain joins TRBV6-5 to TRBJ2-7; possibly TRBD1 for D (6 bases). V lost 5 bases and J lost 5, with 13 bases in between. The germline V gene has CDR1 MNHEY and CDR2 SVGAGI. The CDR3 length is 13 residues.

The DNA of the CDR3 is TGCGCCAGCAGTGAGTTGAGGACAGGGAGGACCGGGGAGCTGTTTTTT. It encodes CASSELRTGRTGELFF. The rearrangement uses TRBV10-2 and TRBJ2-2; 8 bases are shared with TRBD1. Losses at the gene ends were 1 base for V and 5 bases for J; bases not matched to a gene: 6. Looked up from germline, CDR1 is WSHSY and CDR2 is SAAADI. CDR3 size: 16 residues.

The genes are TRBV6-5 and TRBJ1-4, with no clear D. CDR1 is MNHEY and CDR2 is SVGAGI in the germline V gene. V gave up 5 bases and J gave up 4 bases, with 14 bases separating them. The CDR3 extends over 15 amino acids. The CDR3 loop is CASSQQTSNNEKLFF. In DNA, the CDR3 is TGTGCCAGCAGTCAACAGACATCCAATAATGAAAAACTGTTTTTT.

This clonotype was seen a handful of times. The V and J genes are TRBV7-9 and TRBJ2-7; 9 nucleotides line up with TRBD1. V lost 4 bases to trimming and J lost 2 bases; unmatched junction nucleotides: 9. Germline loops: CDR1 SEHNR, CDR2 FQNEAQ (reference sequence). This CDR3 spans 16 amino acids. This CDR3 reads CASSSPNTGGPYEQYF. The CDR3 DNA reads as TGTGCCAGCAGCTCACCGAATACAGGGGGCCCCTACGAGCAGTACTTC. The complete variable domain, with remaining parts taken from reference TRBV7-9 and TRBJ2-7, reads DTGVSQNPRHKITKRGQNVTFRCDPISEHNRLYWYRQTLGQGPEFLTYFQNEAQLEKSRLLSDRFSAERPKGSFSTLEIQRTEQGDSAMYLCASSSPNTGGPYEQYFGPGTRLTVT.

This clonotype was seen a handful of times. The chain recombines TRBV20-1 with TRBJ1-5; 9 bases line up with TRBD1. CDR1 and CDR2 (germline): DFQATT, SNEGSKA (reference sequence). The CDR3 extends over 14 amino acids. V lost 3 bases, J lost 7 bases, and 7 bases stayed unmatched. The CDR3 spells CSARAGTGNQPQHF. The CDR3 DNA reads as TGCAGTGCTAGGGCCGGGACAGGGAACCAGCCCCAGCATTTT.

The chain is built from TRBV28 and TRBJ2-7, with D uncertain. V lost 3 bases, J lost 0 bases, and 6 bases lay in between. Germline assignment: CDR1 MDHEN and CDR2 SYDVKM. The CDR3 covers 13 residues. The CDR3, as DNA: TGTGCCAGCAGTTTCGGCTTCTCCTACGAGCAGTACTTC. Its translation is CASSFGFSYEQYF.

The chain links TRBV20-1 to TRBJ2-3, with TRBD1 matching over 7 bases. There are 14 residues in the CDR3. The germline V gene encodes CDR1 DFQATT and CDR2 SNEGSKA (reference sequence). V was clipped by 6 bases and J by 3 bases; unmatched bases: 9. CDR3 residues: CSATRQGGTDTQYF. The CDR3 coding sequence is TGCAGTGCCACCCGACAGGGCGGGACAGATACGCAGTATTTT.